This T cell receptor beta chain was captured by sequencing in a study of neurological immune-mediated disorders. Study-level findings and limits: There were no CDR3 amino acid sequences shared by expanded clones across subjects, a result suggesting private repertoires in all groups.

For sorted libraries, the input was about 920,000 CD4+ or CD8+ T cells. Many counts were recorded for this clonotype. Its matching antigen is unknown. TCRdb processed the 5' RACE reads anew with MiXCR; each CDR3 protein has one entry. The sample yields about 18,000 distinct CDR3 sequences, 12% to 15% seen once. The CDR3 is made up of 14 amino acids. Looked up from germline, CDR1 is SQVTM and CDR2 is ANQGSEA. Trimming removed 5 bases at V and 5 bases at J, with 18 bases between. The TCR was taken from a woman aged 55 to 70 with HTLV-1-associated myelopathy (HAM/TSP). The chain couples TRBV29-1 to TRBJ1-2; D perhaps matches TRBD1 (5 bases). The specimen was CD4+ T cells from blood. The CDR3 nucleotides read TGCAGCGTTTCAGGGTTGCAGCCCCCATATGGCTACACCTTC. Translating gives CSVSGLQPPYGYTF.